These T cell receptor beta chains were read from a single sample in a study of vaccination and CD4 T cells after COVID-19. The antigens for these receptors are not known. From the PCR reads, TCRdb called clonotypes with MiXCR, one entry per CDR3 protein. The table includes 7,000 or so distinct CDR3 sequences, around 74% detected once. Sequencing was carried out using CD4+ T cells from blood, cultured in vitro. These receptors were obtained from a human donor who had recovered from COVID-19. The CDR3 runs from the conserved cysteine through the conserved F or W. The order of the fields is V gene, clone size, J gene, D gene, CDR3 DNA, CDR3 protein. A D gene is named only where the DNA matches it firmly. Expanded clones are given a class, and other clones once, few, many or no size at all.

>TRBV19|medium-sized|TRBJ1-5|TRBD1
TGTGCCACCCGAACCGGGACAGGGGGAGCGGGGCAGCCCCAGCATTTT
CATRTGTGGAGQPQHF
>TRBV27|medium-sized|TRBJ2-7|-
TGTGCCAGCAGTTTGTGGTCCCCGATGCAGGGGTCCTACGAGCAGTACTTC
CASSLWSPMQGSYEQYF
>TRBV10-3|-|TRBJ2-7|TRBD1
TGTGCCACGGGGCAGGGGGCCTCCTACGAGCAGTACTTC
CATGQGASYEQYF
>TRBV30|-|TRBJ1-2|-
TGTGCCTGGAGTGTACTATTAGAAACCACTGGCTACACCTTC
CAWSVLLETTGYTF
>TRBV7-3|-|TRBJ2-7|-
TGTGCCAGCAGCTTAGCCGGTCCGTTTGGCGCCGTAGGCCACGAGCAGTACTTC
CASSLAGPFGAVGHEQYF
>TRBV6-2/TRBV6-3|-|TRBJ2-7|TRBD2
TGTGCCAGCAGTTCAGCGGGAGGGGGAACCTACGAGCAGTACTTC
CASSSAGGGTYEQYF
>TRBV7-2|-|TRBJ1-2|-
TGTGCCAGCAGCCCCCGACAGGTCTATGGCTACACCTTC
CASSPRQVYGYTF
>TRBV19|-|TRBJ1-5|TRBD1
TGTGCCAGTAGGCAGCCGTTCCGGGACAGGGGGCTGTTCCGGCAGCCCCAGCATTTT
CASRQPFRDRGLFRQPQHF
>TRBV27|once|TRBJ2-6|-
TGTGCCAGCGGCCCGTGGGTCCAAAGCTCTGGGGCCAACGTCCTGACTTTC
CASGPWVQSSGANVLTF
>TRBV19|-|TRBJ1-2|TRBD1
TGTGCCAGTAGTCCTGGACAGGTCGGCGGCTACACCTTC
CASSPGQVGGYTF
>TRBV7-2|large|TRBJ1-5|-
TGTGCCAGCAGCTTAGCAGGGGTATCAAATCAGCCCCAGCATTTT
CASSLAGVSNQPQHF
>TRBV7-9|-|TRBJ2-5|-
TGTGCCAGCAGCTTAGCTCGACAAGGACAAGAGACCCAGTACTTC
CASSLARQGQETQYF
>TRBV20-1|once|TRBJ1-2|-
TGCAGTGCTAGTATACAGGGTATAAGCTACACCTTC
CSASIQGISYTF
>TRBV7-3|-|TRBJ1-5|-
TGTGCCAGCAGCTTAAAACCGGGGGATCAGCCCCAGCATTTT
CASSLKPGDQPQHF
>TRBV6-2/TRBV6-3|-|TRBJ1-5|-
TGTGCCAGCAGAATCCGCGGGACCGACTTTTGGGGGCCCCAGCATTTT
CASRIRGTDFWGPQHF
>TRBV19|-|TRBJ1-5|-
TGTGCCAGTAGACCACAGGGCGGGCCCCAGCATTTT
CASRPQGGPQHF
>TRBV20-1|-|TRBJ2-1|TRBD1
TGCAGTGCTAGCTGGGACAGGGTTTGGGCTGAGCAGTTCTTC
CSASWDRVWAEQFF
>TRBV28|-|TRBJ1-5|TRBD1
TGTGCCAGCAGCCCGATAGACAGGGAAAAGCAGCCCCAGCATTTT
CASSPIDREKQPQHF
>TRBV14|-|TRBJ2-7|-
TGTGCCAGCAGCCCAACATCACCCTACGAGCAGTACTTC
CASSPTSPYEQYF
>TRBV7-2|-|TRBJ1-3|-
TGTGCCAGCAGCCAAGGAAAAAGGGGCGCCGGAAACACCATATATTTT
CASSQGKRGAGNTIYF
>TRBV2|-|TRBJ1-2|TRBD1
TGTGCCAGCAGTGAGAAGACAGGGCATGAGGGGGGCTACACCTTC
CASSEKTGHEGGYTF
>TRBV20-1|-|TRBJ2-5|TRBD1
TGCAGTGGGGCTAGGGGGACAGGGGTAGAGACCCAGTACTTC
CSGARGTGVETQYF
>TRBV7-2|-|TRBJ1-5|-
TGTGCCAGCAGTCGTGGGGGTAGTAGCAATCAGCCCCAGCATTTT
CASSRGGSSNQPQHF
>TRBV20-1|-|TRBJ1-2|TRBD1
TGCAGTGCCTCCTCCCGGGACAGGGGGCCAGCTAACTATGGCTACACCTTC
CSASSRDRGPANYGYTF
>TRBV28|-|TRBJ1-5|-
TGTGCCAGCAGTTTTTTGGGGGAACCCAATCAGCCCCAGCATTTT
CASSFLGEPNQPQHF
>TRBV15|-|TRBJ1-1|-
TGTGCCACCACCCAGGACCGAACGAACACTGAAGCTTTCTTT
CATTQDRTNTEAFF
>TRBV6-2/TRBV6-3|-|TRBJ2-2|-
TGTGCCAGCAGAAGGGACGGTACCGGGGAGCTGTTTTTT
CASRRDGTGELFF
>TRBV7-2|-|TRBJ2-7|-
TGTGCCAGCAGCTTAGGCAGGGGCTCCTACGAGCAGTACTTC
CASSLGRGSYEQYF
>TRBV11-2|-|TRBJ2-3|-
TGTGCCAGCAGCTTAGGCCCTGACTTCAGAGATACGCAGTATTTT
CASSLGPDFRDTQYF
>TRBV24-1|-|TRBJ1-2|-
TGTGCCACCAGTGATTCGGGGCAGGGGAACTATGGCTACACCTTC
CATSDSGQGNYGYTF
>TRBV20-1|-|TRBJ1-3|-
TGCAGTGCGAACTCTGGAAACACCATATATTTT
CSANSGNTIYF
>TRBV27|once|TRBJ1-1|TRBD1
TGTGCCAGCAGTCGCACGACAGGGGGCCCGTACACTGAAGCTTTCTTT
CASSRTTGGPYTEAFF
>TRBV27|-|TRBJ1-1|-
TGTGCCAGCAGTGCCCGGGGCGTGTTAAGCACTGAAGCTTTCTTT
CASSARGVLSTEAFF
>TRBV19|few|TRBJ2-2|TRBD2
TGTGCCAGTAGTACGACTAGCGGGGATTTTACGGGGGAGCTGTTTTTT
CASSTTSGDFTGELFF
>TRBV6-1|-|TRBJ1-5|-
TGTGCCAGCATGGTCAGGGCCAATCAGCCCCAGCATTTT
CASMVRANQPQHF
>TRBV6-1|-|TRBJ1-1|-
TGTGCCAGCAGTATGCGAGGAAAAGCTTTCTTT
CASSMRGKAFF
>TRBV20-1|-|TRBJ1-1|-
TGCAGTCCTCGGGGGAACACTGAAGCTTTCTTT
CSPRGNTEAFF
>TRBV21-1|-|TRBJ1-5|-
TGTGCCAGCAGCAAACTTGGGCGCAGTGGGGGGGATCAGCCCCAGCATTTT
CASSKLGRSGGDQPQHF
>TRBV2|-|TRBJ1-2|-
TGTGCCAGCAGTGGGAGGTTTTATGGCTACACCTTC
CASSGRFYGYTF
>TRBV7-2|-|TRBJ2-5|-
TGTGCCAGCAGCTTAGGCGGTGGGACCCAGTACTTC
CASSLGGGTQYF
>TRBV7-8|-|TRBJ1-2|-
TGTGCCAGCAGCTTACGTCTCTCCGGCTACACCTTC
CASSLRLSGYTF
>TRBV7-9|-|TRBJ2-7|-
TGTGCCAGCAGCCCTACCGTCTACGAGCAGTACTTC
CASSPTVYEQYF
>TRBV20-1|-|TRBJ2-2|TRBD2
TGCAGTGCTTCCCGGGACTACCTTTTGGACGGGGAGCTGTTTTTT
CSASRDYLLDGELFF
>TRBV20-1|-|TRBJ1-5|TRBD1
TGCAGTGCCACCCGACAGGGAAGCAATCAGCCCCAGCATTTT
CSATRQGSNQPQHF
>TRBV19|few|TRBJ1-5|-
TGTGCCAGTAATCGGCGGGATTTTGGTCAGCCCCAGCATTTT
CASNRRDFGQPQHF
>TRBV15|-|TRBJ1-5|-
TGTGCCACCAGCAGAGGGGGGAGCCGGGGCAATCAGCCCCAGCATTTT
CATSRGGSRGNQPQHF
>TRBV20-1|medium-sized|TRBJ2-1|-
TGCAGTGCTAGTATTCGGCCCTCCTACAATGAGCAGTTCTTC
CSASIRPSYNEQFF
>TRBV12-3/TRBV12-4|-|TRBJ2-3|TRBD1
TGTGCCAGCAGTGAGGGACAGTCCACAGATACGCAGTATTTT
CASSEGQSTDTQYF